The clone carrying this TCR beta chain was seen repeatedly, ten times or more. Its antigen is unknown. This CDR3 comprises 14 residues. V lost 4 bases and J lost 9; bases outside the gene matches: 5. This sample is part of a study of T cells in Graves' hyperthyroidism and ophthalmopathy. Study-wide results and caveats: Among thyroid clonotypes expanded above 0.001, most also appeared in blood.

Patients having uncontrolled infection, another autoimmune disease, pregnancy or lactation were not included. It was RNA transcripts that yielded the amplified TCR beta CDR3 regions. A set of HTBI primers served as the primers for a first-round RT-PCR of the TCR CDR3. TCRdb fed the multiplex PCR reads into MiXCR, producing one record per CDR3 protein. Of some 600,000 distinct CDR3 sequences detected, roughly 13% appear once; the ten largest clones hold almost 6%. The V gene is TRBV12-3 or TRBV12-4, the J gene TRBJ2-1, with 11 bases identical to TRBD2. The clonotype originates from a woman aged 25 to 39 with Graves' hyperthyroidism that later progressed to Graves' ophthalmopathy. The sample comprised blood. Here the CDR3 reads CASSSTSGSAEQFF. CDR3 DNA sequence: TGTGCCAGCAGTTCCACTAGCGGGAGTGCTGAGCAGTTCTTC.